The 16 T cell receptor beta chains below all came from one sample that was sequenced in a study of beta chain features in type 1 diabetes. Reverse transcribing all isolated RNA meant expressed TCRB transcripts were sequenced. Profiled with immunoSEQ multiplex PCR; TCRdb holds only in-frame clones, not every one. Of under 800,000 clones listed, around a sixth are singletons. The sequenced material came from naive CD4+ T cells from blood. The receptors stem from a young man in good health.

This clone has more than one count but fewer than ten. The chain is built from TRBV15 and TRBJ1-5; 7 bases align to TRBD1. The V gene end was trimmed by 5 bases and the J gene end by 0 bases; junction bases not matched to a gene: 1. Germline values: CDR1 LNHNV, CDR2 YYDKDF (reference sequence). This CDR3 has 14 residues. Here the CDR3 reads CATSDRDSNQPQHF. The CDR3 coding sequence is TGTGCCACCAGCGACAGGGATAGCAATCAGCCCCAGCATTTT.

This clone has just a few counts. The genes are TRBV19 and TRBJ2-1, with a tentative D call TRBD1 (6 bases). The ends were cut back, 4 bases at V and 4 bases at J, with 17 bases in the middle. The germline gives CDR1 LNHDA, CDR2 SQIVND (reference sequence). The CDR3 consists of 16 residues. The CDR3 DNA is TGTGCCAGTAGTACCTTTTCGACAGGAAAGTACAATGAGCAGTTCTTC. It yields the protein CASSTFSTGKYNEQFF.

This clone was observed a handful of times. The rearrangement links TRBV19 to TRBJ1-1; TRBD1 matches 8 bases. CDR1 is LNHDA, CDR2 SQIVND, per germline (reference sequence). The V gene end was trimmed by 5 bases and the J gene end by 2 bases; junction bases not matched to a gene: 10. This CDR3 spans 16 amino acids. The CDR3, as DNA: TGTGCCAGTAGTCCCTGGACAGGGAGGGGAAACACTGAAGCTTTCTTT. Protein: CASSPWTGRGNTEAFF.

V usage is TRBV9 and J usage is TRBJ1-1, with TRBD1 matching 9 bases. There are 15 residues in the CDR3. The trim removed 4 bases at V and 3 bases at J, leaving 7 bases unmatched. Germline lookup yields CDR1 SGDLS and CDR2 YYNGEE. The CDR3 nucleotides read TGTGCCAGCAGCTTATTAACAGGGGGCGACACTGAAGCTTTCTTT. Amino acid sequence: CASSLLTGGDTEAFF. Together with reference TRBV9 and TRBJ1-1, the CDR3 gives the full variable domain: DSGVTQTPKHLITATGQRVTLRCSPRSGDLSVYWYQQSLDQGLQFLIQYYNGEERAKGNILERFSAQQFPDLHSELNLSSLELGDSALYFCASSLLTGGDTEAFFGQGTRLTVV.

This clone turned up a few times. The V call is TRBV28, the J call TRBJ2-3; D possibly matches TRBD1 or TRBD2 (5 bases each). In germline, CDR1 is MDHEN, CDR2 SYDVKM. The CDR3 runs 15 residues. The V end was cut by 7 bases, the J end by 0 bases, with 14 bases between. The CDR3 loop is CASTSWGSSTDTQYF. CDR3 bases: TGTGCCAGCACCTCCTGGGGGTCTAGCACAGATACGCAGTATTTT.

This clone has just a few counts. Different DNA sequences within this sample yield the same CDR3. The CDR3 here is CASSPGGYNEQFF. The DNA of the CDR3 is TGTGCCAGCTCACCCGGGGGTTACAATGAGCAGTTCTTC. The rearrangement joins TRBV18 to TRBJ2-1; possibly TRBD2 for D (6 bases). Germline CDR1 is KGHSH and CDR2 is LQKENI. The V end lost 3 bases, the J end lost 4 bases, and 7 bases lay between the germline ends. The CDR3 runs 13 residues.

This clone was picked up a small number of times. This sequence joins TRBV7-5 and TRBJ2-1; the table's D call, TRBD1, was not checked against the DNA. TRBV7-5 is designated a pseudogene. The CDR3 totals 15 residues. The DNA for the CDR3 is TGTGTCAGAAGCTTAGGGGCCTGCTCCTACAATGAGCAGTTCTTC. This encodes CVRSLGACSYNEQFF.

The CDR3 nucleotides are TGTGCCAGCAGTCGACGACAGGGATCGCGCAATCAGCCCCAGCATTTT. Translating gives CASSRRQGSRNQPQHF. The rearrangement links TRBV28 to TRBJ1-5, with TRBD1 identical over 7 bases. Germline CDR1 reads MDHEN; CDR2 reads SYDVKM. The CDR3 spans 16 residues. The trim removed 5 bases at V and 2 bases at J, leaving 9 bases unmatched.

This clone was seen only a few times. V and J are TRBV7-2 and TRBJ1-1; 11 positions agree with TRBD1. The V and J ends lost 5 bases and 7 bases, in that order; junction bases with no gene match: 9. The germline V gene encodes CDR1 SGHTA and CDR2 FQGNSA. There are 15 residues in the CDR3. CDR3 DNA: TGTGCCAGCAGCGGGCGGACAGGGGGCGTGGGTGAAGCTTTCTTT. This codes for CASSGRTGGVGEAFF.

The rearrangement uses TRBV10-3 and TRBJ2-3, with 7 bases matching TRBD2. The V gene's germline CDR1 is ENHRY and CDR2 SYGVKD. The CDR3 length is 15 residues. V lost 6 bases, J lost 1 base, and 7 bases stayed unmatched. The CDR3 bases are TGTGCCATCAGACAGACGGGAGGAGGCACAGATACGCAGTATTTT. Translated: CAIRQTGGGTDTQYF.

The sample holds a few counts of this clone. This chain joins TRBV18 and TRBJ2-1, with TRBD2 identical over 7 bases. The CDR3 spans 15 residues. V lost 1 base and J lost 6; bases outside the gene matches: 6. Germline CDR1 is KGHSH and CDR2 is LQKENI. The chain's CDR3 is CASSPRAGTANEQFF. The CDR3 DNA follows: TGTGCCAGCTCACCACGAGCGGGAACCGCCAATGAGCAGTTCTTC.

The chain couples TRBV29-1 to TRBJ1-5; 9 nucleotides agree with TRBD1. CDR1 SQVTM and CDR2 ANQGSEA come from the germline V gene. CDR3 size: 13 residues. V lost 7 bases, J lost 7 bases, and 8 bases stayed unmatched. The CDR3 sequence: CSGSQGARQPQHF. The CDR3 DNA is TGCAGCGGATCACAGGGGGCAAGGCAGCCCCAGCATTTT.

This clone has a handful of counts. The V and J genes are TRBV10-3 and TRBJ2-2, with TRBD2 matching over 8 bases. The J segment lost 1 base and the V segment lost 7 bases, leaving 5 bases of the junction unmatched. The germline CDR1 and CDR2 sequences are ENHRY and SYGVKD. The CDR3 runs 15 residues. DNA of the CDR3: TGTGCCATCAAGATAGCGGGGCTGAACACCGGGGAGCTGTTTTTT. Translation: CAIKIAGLNTGELFF.

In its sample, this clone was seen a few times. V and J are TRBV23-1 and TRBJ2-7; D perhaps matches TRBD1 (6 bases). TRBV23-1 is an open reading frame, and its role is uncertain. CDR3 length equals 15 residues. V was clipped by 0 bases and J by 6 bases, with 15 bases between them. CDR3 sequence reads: CASSQSQQGVGEQYF. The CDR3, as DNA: TGCGCCAGCAGTCAATCGCAACAGGGCGTGGGCGAGCAGTACTTC.

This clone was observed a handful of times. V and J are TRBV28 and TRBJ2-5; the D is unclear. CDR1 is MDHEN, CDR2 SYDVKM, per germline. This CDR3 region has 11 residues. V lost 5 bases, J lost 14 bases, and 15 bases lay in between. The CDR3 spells CASSHSAVLYF. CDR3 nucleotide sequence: TGTGCCAGCAGTCACAGTGCGGTTCTCTACTTC.

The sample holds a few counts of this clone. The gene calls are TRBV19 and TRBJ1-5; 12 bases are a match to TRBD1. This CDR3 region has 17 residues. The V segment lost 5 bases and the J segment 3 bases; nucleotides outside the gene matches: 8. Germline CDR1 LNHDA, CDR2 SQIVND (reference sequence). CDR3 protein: CASSGGMGQGANQPQHF. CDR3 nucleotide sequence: TGTGCCAGTAGTGGCGGAATGGGACAGGGGGCCAATCAGCCCCAGCATTTT.